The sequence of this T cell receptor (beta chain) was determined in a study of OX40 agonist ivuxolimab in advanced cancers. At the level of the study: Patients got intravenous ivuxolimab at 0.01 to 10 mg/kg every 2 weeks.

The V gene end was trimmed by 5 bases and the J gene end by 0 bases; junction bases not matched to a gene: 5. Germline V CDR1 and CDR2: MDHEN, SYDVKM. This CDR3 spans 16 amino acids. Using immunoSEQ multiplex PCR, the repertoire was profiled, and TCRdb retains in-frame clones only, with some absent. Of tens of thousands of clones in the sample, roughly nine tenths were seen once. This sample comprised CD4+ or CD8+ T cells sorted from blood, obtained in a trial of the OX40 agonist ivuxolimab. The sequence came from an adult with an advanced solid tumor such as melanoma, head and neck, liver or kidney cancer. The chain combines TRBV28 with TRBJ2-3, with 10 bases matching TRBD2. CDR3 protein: CASSPGTSVSTDTQYF. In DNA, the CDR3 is TGTGCCAGCAGTCCCGGGACTAGCGTTAGCACAGATACGCAGTATTTT. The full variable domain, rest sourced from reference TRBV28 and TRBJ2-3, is DVKVTQSSRYLVKRTGEKVFLECVQDMDHENMFWYRQDPGLGLRLIYFSYDVKMKEKGDIPEGYSVSREKKERFSLILESASTNQTSMYLCASSPGTSVSTDTQYFGPGTRLTVL.